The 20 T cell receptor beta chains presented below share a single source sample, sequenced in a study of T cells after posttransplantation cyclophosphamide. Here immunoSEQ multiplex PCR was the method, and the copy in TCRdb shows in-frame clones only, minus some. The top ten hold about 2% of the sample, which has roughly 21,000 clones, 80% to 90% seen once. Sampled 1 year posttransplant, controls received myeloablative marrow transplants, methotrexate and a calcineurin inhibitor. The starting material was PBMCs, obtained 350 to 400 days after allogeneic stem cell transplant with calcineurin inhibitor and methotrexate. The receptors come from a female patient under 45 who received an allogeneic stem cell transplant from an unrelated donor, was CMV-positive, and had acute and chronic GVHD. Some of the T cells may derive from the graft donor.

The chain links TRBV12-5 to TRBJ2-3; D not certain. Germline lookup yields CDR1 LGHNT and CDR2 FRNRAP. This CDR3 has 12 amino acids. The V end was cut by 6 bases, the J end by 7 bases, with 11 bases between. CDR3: CASGPLSHTQYF. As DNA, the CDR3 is TGTGCTAGTGGGCCTCTATCACATACGCAGTATTTT.

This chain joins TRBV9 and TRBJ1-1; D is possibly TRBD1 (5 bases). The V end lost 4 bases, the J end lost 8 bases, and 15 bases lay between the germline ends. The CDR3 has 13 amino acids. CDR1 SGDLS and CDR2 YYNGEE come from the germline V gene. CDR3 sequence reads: CASSPKSGMEAFF. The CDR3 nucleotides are TGTGCCAGCAGCCCGAAATCAGGGATGGAAGCTTTCTTT. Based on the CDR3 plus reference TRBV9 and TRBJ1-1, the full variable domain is DSGVTQTPKHLITATGQRVTLRCSPRSGDLSVYWYQQSLDQGLQFLIQYYNGEERAKGNILERFSAQQFPDLHSELNLSSLELGDSALYFCASSPKSGMEAFFGQGTRLTVV.

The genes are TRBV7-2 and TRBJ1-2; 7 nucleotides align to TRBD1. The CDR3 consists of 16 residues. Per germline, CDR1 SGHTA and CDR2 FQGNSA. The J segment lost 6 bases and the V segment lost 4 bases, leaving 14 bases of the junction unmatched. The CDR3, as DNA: TGTGCCAGCAGCTCAATTAGACAGGGCTTACTTCATGGCTACACCTTC. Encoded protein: CASSSIRQGLLHGYTF.

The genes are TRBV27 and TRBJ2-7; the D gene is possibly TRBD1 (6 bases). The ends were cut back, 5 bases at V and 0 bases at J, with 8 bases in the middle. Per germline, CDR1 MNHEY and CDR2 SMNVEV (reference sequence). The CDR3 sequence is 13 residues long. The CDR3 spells CASSRQDSYEQYF. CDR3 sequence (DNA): TGTGCCAGCAGTAGACAGGACTCCTACGAGCAGTACTTC.

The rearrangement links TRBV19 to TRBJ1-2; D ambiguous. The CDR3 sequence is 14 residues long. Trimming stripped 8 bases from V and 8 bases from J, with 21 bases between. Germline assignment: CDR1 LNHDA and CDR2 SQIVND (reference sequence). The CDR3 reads CASHFRGNFGGYTF. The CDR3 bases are TGTGCCAGTCACTTTCGGGGAAATTTTGGAGGCTACACCTTC.

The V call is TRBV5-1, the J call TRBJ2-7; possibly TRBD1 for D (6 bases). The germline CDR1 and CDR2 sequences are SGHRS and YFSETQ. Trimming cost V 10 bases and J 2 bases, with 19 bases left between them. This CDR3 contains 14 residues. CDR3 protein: CAVQGPPYTYEQYF. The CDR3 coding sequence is TGCGCCGTCCAGGGGCCACCTTATACCTACGAGCAGTACTTC.

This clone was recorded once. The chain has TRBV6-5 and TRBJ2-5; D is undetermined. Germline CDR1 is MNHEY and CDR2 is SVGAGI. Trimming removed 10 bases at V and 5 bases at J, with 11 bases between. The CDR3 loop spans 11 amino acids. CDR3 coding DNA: TGTGCCACCCTTATCTTCGAGACCCAGTACTTC. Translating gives CATLIFETQYF.

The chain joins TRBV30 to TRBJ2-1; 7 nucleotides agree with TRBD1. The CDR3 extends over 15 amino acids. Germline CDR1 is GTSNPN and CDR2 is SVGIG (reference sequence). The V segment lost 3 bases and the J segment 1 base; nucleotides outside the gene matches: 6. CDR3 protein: CAWRRTGFSYNEQFF. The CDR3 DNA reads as TGTGCCTGGAGGAGGACAGGATTTTCCTACAATGAGCAGTTCTTC.

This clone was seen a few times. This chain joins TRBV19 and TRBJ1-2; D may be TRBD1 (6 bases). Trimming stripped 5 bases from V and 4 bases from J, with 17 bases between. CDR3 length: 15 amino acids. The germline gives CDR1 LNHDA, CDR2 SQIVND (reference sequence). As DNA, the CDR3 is TGTGCCAGTAGTTCCCAAGACAGGTCCATCTATGGCTACACCTTC. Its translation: CASSSQDRSIYGYTF.

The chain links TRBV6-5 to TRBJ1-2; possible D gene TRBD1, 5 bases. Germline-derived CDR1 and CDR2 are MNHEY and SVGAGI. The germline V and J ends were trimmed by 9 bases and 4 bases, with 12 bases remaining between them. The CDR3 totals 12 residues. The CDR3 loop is CASSRGGYGYTF. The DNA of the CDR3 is TGTGCCAGTTCAAGGGGCGGCTATGGCTACACCTTC.

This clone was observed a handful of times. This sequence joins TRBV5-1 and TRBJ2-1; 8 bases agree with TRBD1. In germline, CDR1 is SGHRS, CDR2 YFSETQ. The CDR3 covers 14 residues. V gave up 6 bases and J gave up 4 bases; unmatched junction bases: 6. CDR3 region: CASTPGQDYNEQFF. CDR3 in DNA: TGCGCCAGCACCCCGGGACAGGATTACAATGAGCAGTTCTTC.

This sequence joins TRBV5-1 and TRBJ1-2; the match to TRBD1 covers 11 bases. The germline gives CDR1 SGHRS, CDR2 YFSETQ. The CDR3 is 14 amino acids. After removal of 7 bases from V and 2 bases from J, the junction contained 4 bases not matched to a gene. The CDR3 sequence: CASGQGALNYGYTF. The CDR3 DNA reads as TGCGCCAGCGGACAGGGGGCCTTAAACTATGGCTACACCTTC.

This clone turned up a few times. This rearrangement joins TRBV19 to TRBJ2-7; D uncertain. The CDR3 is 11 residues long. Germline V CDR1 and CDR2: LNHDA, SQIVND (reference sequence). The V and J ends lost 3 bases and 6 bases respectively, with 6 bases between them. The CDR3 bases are TGTGCCAGTAGTATGGCGGCCGAGCAGTACTTC. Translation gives CASSMAAEQYF.

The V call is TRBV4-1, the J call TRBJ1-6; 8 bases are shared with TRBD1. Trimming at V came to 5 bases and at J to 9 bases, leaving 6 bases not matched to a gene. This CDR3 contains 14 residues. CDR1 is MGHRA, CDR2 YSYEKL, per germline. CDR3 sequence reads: CASSFATGGSPLHF. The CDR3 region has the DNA TGCGCCAGCAGCTTTGCTACAGGGGGTTCACCCCTCCACTTT.

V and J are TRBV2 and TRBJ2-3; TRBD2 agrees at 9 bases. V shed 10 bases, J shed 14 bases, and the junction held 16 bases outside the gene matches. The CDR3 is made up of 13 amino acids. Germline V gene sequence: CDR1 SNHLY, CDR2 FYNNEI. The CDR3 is CATKATSGGRWYF. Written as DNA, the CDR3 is TGTGCCACCAAGGCTACCAGCGGGGGGCGGTGGTATTTT.

CDR3 sequence reads: CSAKDSYYGYTF. CDR3 coding DNA: TGCAGCGCCAAGGACAGTTACTATGGCTACACCTTC. V gene TRBV29-1 combines with J gene TRBJ1-2; tentative D call: TRBD1 (6 bases). Germline V lookup: CDR1 SQVTM, CDR2 ANQGSEA. The V end was cut by 7 bases, the J end by 3 bases, with 12 bases between. The CDR3 is made up of 12 amino acids.

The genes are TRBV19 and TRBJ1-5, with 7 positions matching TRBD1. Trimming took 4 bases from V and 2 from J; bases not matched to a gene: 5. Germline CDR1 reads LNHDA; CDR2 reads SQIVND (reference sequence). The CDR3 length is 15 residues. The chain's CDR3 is CASSNEGAGNQPQHF. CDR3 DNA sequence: TGTGCCAGTAGTAATGAGGGGGCGGGCAATCAGCCCCAGCATTTT. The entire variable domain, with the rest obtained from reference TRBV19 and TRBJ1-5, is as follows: DGGITQSPKYLFRKEGQNVTLSCEQNLNHDAMYWYRQDPGQGLRLIYYSQIVNDFQKGDIAEGYSVSREKKESFPLTVTSAQKNPTAFYLCASSNEGAGNQPQHFGDGTRLSIL.

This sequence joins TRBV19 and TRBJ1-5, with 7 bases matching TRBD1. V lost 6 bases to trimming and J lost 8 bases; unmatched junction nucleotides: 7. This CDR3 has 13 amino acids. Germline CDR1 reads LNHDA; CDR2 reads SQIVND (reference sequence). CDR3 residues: CASRQTGWEPQHF. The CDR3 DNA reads TGTGCCAGTAGGCAGACAGGGTGGGAGCCCCAGCATTTT. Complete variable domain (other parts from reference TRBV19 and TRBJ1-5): DGGITQSPKYLFRKEGQNVTLSCEQNLNHDAMYWYRQDPGQGLRLIYYSQIVNDFQKGDIAEGYSVSREKKESFPLTVTSAQKNPTAFYLCASRQTGWEPQHFGDGTRLSIL.

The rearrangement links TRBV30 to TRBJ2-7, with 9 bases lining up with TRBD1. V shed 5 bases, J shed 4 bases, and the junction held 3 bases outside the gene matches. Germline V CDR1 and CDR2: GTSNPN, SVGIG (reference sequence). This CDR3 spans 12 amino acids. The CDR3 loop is CAWGQGPYEQYF. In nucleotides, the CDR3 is TGTGCCTGGGGACAGGGGCCATACGAGCAGTACTTC. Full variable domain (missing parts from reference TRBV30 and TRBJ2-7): SQTIHQWPATLVQPVGSPLSLECTVEGTSNPNLYWYRQAAGRGLQLLFYSVGIGQISSEVPQNLSASRPQDRQFILSSKKLLLSDSGFYLCAWGQGPYEQYFGPGTRLTVT.

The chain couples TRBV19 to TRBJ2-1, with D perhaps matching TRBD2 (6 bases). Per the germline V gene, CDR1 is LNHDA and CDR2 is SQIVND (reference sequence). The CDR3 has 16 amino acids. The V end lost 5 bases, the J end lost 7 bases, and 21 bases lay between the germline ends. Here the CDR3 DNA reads TGTGCCAGTAGTCCCTCGACGGCGGGAAGCTTTAATGAGCAGTTCTTC. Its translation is CASSPSTAGSFNEQFF.